This is a list of T cell receptor beta chains from one sample in a study of PD-L1 blockade in urothelial cancer. The method was immunoSEQ multiplex PCR; TCRdb's version includes in-frame clones alone and lacks a portion of them. This sample has fewer than 55,000 clones, with roughly four fifths found just once. The material was PBMCs, obtained around atezolizumab (anti-PD-L1) treatment. The receptors were gathered from an older man with urothelial cancer. Each CDR3 is given with its conserved first and last residue. The D gene is left open where the match is weak. Where a row states a size, it is once, few, many or the class of an expanded clone; other rows omit it.

V gene: TRBV27
clone size: .
D gene: .
CDR3 length: 15
J gene: TRBJ2-7
CDR3 DNA: TGTGCCAGCGGGCCGCATGGACAATCGAGCTACGAGCAGTACTTC
CDR3 protein: CASGPHGQSSYEQYF

V gene: TRBV21-1
clone size: few
D gene: .
CDR3 length: 14
J gene: TRBJ2-7
CDR3 DNA: TGTGCCAGCAGCAAAGCGGACAGGGGGCTCGAGCAGTACTTC
CDR3 protein: CASSKADRGLEQYF

V gene: TRBV19
clone size: .
D gene: TRBD2
CDR3 length: 16
J gene: TRBJ2-7
CDR3 DNA: TGTGCCAGTAGGCCGGGACTAGCGGGTGATTTTTACGAGCAGTACTTC
CDR3 protein: CASRPGLAGDFYEQYF

V gene: TRBV11-3
clone size: .
D gene: .
CDR3 length: 13
J gene: TRBJ2-1
CDR3 DNA: TGTGCCAGCAGCTTTGAGGCCGGAAATGAGCAGTTCTTC
CDR3 protein: CASSFEAGNEQFF

V gene: TRBV2
clone size: .
D gene: .
CDR3 length: 16
J gene: TRBJ1-5
CDR3 DNA: TGTGCCAGCAGTGAAGGGACCATCGGGGGCAATCAGCCCCAGCATTTT
CDR3 protein: CASSEGTIGGNQPQHF

V gene: TRBV5-6
clone size: .
D gene: TRBD1
CDR3 length: 15
J gene: TRBJ1-1
CDR3 DNA: TGTGCCAGCAGCGTCAGACGAGGGGGCGGGACTGAAGCTTTCTTT
CDR3 protein: CASSVRRGGGTEAFF

V gene: TRBV5-1
clone size: .
D gene: .
CDR3 length: 14
J gene: TRBJ2-3
CDR3 DNA: TGCGCCAGCAGCTTGGGGGGGGTGAAGGATACGCAGTATTTT
CDR3 protein: CASSLGGVKDTQYF

V gene: TRBV18
clone size: .
D gene: TRBD2
CDR3 length: 15
J gene: TRBJ2-5
CDR3 DNA: TGTGCCAGCTCAGCCGGGACTAGCGGGACCGAGACCCAGTACTTC
CDR3 protein: CASSAGTSGTETQYF

V gene: TRBV5-4
clone size: .
D gene: .
CDR3 length: 15
J gene: TRBJ2-5
CDR3 DNA: TGTGCCAGCACCGAGGAAGGGTCCGGGAGAGAGACCCAGTACTTC
CDR3 protein: CASTEEGSGRETQYF

V gene: TRBV16
clone size: medium-sized
D gene: TRBD1
CDR3 length: 14
J gene: TRBJ2-3
CDR3 DNA: TGTGCCAGCAGCCAGCTACAGGGGCCAAATACGCAGTATTTT
CDR3 protein: CASSQLQGPNTQYF

V gene: TRBV5-6
clone size: few
D gene: TRBD1
CDR3 length: 14
J gene: TRBJ2-5
CDR3 DNA: TGTGCCAGCAGCGGGGACAGGGGCCAAGAGACCCAGTACTTC
CDR3 protein: CASSGDRGQETQYF

V gene: TRBV2
clone size: .
D gene: .
CDR3 length: 13
J gene: TRBJ2-5
CDR3 DNA: TGTGCCAGCAACCTTAACTCCCAAGAGACCCAGTACTTC
CDR3 protein: CASNLNSQETQYF

V gene: TRBV2
clone size: .
D gene: .
CDR3 length: 13
J gene: TRBJ2-5
CDR3 DNA: TGTGCCAGCAGGGCGGGACCTACTGAGACCCAGTACTTC
CDR3 protein: CASRAGPTETQYF

V gene: TRBV15
clone size: .
D gene: .
CDR3 length: 15
J gene: TRBJ2-5
CDR3 DNA: TGTGCCACCAGCAGCTCTGGTGGGACTCTAGAGACCCAGTACTTC
CDR3 protein: CATSSSGGTLETQYF

V gene: TRBV6-5
clone size: .
D gene: TRBD2
CDR3 length: 16
J gene: TRBJ2-7
CDR3 DNA: TGTGCCAGCAGTTCTAGCGGGAGCTTCTCCAGGGGCGAGCAGTACTTC
CDR3 protein: CASSSSGSFSRGEQYF

V gene: TRBV27
clone size: .
D gene: TRBD1
CDR3 length: 17
J gene: TRBJ1-2
CDR3 DNA: TGTGCCAGCAGTTTCGTGGGGACAGGGGAGATCGACGATGGCTACACCTTC
CDR3 protein: CASSFVGTGEIDDGYTF

V gene: TRBV28
clone size: .
D gene: TRBD1
CDR3 length: 13
J gene: TRBJ2-5
CDR3 DNA: TGTGCCAGTAAGGACAGGGTGGGGGAGACCCAGTACTTC
CDR3 protein: CASKDRVGETQYF

V gene: TRBV7-9
clone size: .
D gene: .
CDR3 length: 13
J gene: TRBJ1-1
CDR3 DNA: TGTGCCACAAACCGGGGGGAAGGCACTGAAGCTTTCTTT
CDR3 protein: CATNRGEGTEAFF

V gene: TRBV28
clone size: .
D gene: TRBD1
CDR3 length: 14
J gene: TRBJ1-1
CDR3 DNA: TGTGCCAGCAGTTTTGGACAGGGGTTCACTGAAGCTTTCTTT
CDR3 protein: CASSFGQGFTEAFF

V gene: TRBV9
clone size: .
D gene: TRBD2
CDR3 length: 16
J gene: TRBJ2-1
CDR3 DNA: TGTGCCAGCAGCGTCTCGACTAGCGGGGTTTTCAATGAGCAGTTCTTC
CDR3 protein: CASSVSTSGVFNEQFF

V gene: TRBV4-3
clone size: .
D gene: TRBD2
CDR3 length: 16
J gene: TRBJ2-2
CDR3 DNA: TGCGCCAGCAGCCCCATACTAGCGGGGAACACCGGGGAGCTGTTTTTT
CDR3 protein: CASSPILAGNTGELFF

V gene: TRBV27
clone size: .
D gene: .
CDR3 length: 12
J gene: TRBJ1-2
CDR3 DNA: TGTGCCAGCAGTCCCCAGGGCTATGGCTACACCTTC
CDR3 protein: CASSPQGYGYTF

V gene: TRBV2
clone size: .
D gene: .
CDR3 length: 13
J gene: TRBJ1-4
CDR3 DNA: TGTGCCAGCAATAGGGACGGGGGAGAAAAACTGTTTTTT
CDR3 protein: CASNRDGGEKLFF

V gene: TRBV5-1
clone size: .
D gene: .
CDR3 length: 16
J gene: TRBJ1-3
CDR3 DNA: TGCGCCAGCAGCAGGAGGGACGGAGCCTCTGGAAACACCATATATTTT
CDR3 protein: CASSRRDGASGNTIYF

V gene: TRBV28
clone size: .
D gene: .
CDR3 length: 14
J gene: TRBJ2-7
CDR3 DNA: TGTGCCAGCAGTTTAAGACTAGGGGCGCGCGAGCAGTACTTC
CDR3 protein: CASSLRLGAREQYF

V gene: TRBV4-1
clone size: .
D gene: .
CDR3 length: 16
J gene: TRBJ1-2
CDR3 DNA: TGCGCCAGCAGCCCAGATTTCCTGACACTTGGGTATGGCTACACCTTC
CDR3 protein: CASSPDFLTLGYGYTF

V gene: TRBV11-3
clone size: .
D gene: TRBD2
CDR3 length: 15
J gene: TRBJ2-1
CDR3 DNA: TGTGCCAGCAGCTTAGGACTAGCGGGAGTGACTGAGCAGTTCTTC
CDR3 protein: CASSLGLAGVTEQFF

V gene: TRBV5-1
clone size: .
D gene: .
CDR3 length: 15
J gene: TRBJ2-7
CDR3 DNA: TGCGCCAGCAGCTTTAACTCTCGGGGGGCGGGCGAGCAGTACTTC
CDR3 protein: CASSFNSRGAGEQYF

V gene: TRBV18
clone size: .
D gene: .
CDR3 length: 17
J gene: TRBJ2-3
CDR3 DNA: TGTGCCAGCTCACCATACCCCCCAGAGAGGGTCACAGATACGCAGTATTTT
CDR3 protein: CASSPYPPERVTDTQYF

V gene: TRBV7-8
clone size: .
D gene: .
CDR3 length: 12
J gene: TRBJ1-2
CDR3 DNA: TGTGCCAGCAGCGCCAACAGGGTCGGCTACACCTTC
CDR3 protein: CASSANRVGYTF

V gene: TRBV5-1
clone size: few
D gene: .
CDR3 length: 15
J gene: TRBJ2-1
CDR3 DNA: TGCGCCAGCAGCTGGGGGGGGGCAATTAGCGATGAGCAGTTCTTC
CDR3 protein: CASSWGGAISDEQFF

V gene: TRBV6-1
clone size: .
D gene: TRBD1
CDR3 length: 14
J gene: TRBJ1-1
CDR3 DNA: TGTGCCAGCAGTGAGGGGACAGCGAACACTGAAGCTTTCTTT
CDR3 protein: CASSEGTANTEAFF

V gene: TRBV19
clone size: medium-sized
D gene: .
CDR3 length: 16
J gene: TRBJ1-5
CDR3 DNA: TGTGCCAGCCAAACCCGGGCGGGGGGCGGCCATCAGCCCCAGCATTTT
CDR3 protein: CASQTRAGGGHQPQHF

V gene: TRBV7-2
clone size: few
D gene: .
CDR3 length: 14
J gene: TRBJ2-7
CDR3 DNA: TGTGCCAGCAGCGAGGACTTCAGCTCCTACGAGCAGTACTTC
CDR3 protein: CASSEDFSSYEQYF

V gene: TRBV2
clone size: .
D gene: .
CDR3 length: 16
J gene: TRBJ1-6
CDR3 DNA: TGTGCCAGCAGTCCAAGACAGGTCTCCTATAATTCACCCCTCCACTTT
CDR3 protein: CASSPRQVSYNSPLHF

V gene: TRBV7-2
clone size: .
D gene: .
CDR3 length: 15
J gene: TRBJ1-2
CDR3 DNA: TGTGCCAGCAGCTTAGGGACAACATCTAACTATGGCTACACCTTC
CDR3 protein: CASSLGTTSNYGYTF

V gene: TRBV10-3
clone size: .
D gene: TRBD1
CDR3 length: 14
J gene: TRBJ2-7
CDR3 DNA: TGTGCCATCAGACCGGGACAGGCAACCTACGAGCAGTACTTC
CDR3 protein: CAIRPGQATYEQYF

V gene: TRBV7-9
clone size: .
D gene: .
CDR3 length: 13
J gene: TRBJ1-1
CDR3 DNA: TGTGCCAGCAGCTTAGTGGGGCTTAACGGAGCTTTCTTT
CDR3 protein: CASSLVGLNGAFF

V gene: TRBV7-2
clone size: few
D gene: .
CDR3 length: 16
J gene: TRBJ1-1
CDR3 DNA: TGTGCCAGCAGCTCGTTTGGGGGGGCGACGTCCACTGAAGCTTTCTTT
CDR3 protein: CASSSFGGATSTEAFF

V gene: TRBV2
clone size: few
D gene: .
CDR3 length: 14
J gene: TRBJ1-1
CDR3 DNA: TGTGCCAGCAGTGTAGGCAGGAGGAAGACTGAAGCTTTCTTT
CDR3 protein: CASSVGRRKTEAFF

V gene: TRBV25-1
clone size: few
D gene: TRBD2
CDR3 length: 16
J gene: TRBJ2-1
CDR3 DNA: TGTGCCAGCAGTTCTAGCGGGAGTCTTAGGAACAATGAGCAGTTCTTC
CDR3 protein: CASSSSGSLRNNEQFF

V gene: TRBV5-5
clone size: .
D gene: TRBD2
CDR3 length: 18
J gene: TRBJ2-1
CDR3 DNA: TGTGCCAGCAGTTGGGGCTGGGCTAGCGGGAGGGCGGTAAATGAGCAGTTCTTC
CDR3 protein: CASSWGWASGRAVNEQFF

V gene: TRBV7-2
clone size: .
D gene: .
CDR3 length: 14
J gene: TRBJ1-1
CDR3 DNA: TGTGCCAGCAGCCCCTTCGACGGGGGCACTGAAGCTTTCTTT
CDR3 protein: CASSPFDGGTEAFF

V gene: TRBV7-3
clone size: .
D gene: .
CDR3 length: 14
J gene: TRBJ1-4
CDR3 DNA: TGTGCCAGCAGCTCCGGACAGCCTAATGAAAAACTGTTTTTT
CDR3 protein: CASSSGQPNEKLFF

V gene: TRBV2
clone size: .
D gene: TRBD1
CDR3 length: 14
J gene: TRBJ1-1
CDR3 DNA: TGTGCCAGCAGCCAACAGGGGGCTATCGCTGAAGCTTTCTTT
CDR3 protein: CASSQQGAIAEAFF

V gene: TRBV29-1
clone size: .
D gene: .
CDR3 length: 13
J gene: TRBJ2-1
CDR3 DNA: TGCAGCTCCCATACGGGGGTCTACAATGAGCAGTTCTTC
CDR3 protein: CSSHTGVYNEQFF

V gene: TRBV30
clone size: once
D gene: TRBD1
CDR3 length: 13
J gene: TRBJ1-6
CDR3 DNA: TGTGCCTGGACCGGGACAGGGGATTCACCCCTCCACTTT
CDR3 protein: CAWTGTGDSPLHF

V gene: TRBV7-2
clone size: .
D gene: TRBD1
CDR3 length: 13
J gene: TRBJ1-1
CDR3 DNA: TGTGCCAGCAGGGGAATCAGGGGGACTGAAGCTTTCTTT
CDR3 protein: CASRGIRGTEAFF

V gene: TRBV28
clone size: .
D gene: .
CDR3 length: 11
J gene: TRBJ2-1
CDR3 DNA: TGTGCCAGCACCCTAAACAATGAGCAGTTCTTC
CDR3 protein: CASTLNNEQFF

V gene: TRBV19
clone size: .
D gene: .
CDR3 length: 13
J gene: TRBJ2-2
CDR3 DNA: TGTGCCTCCGAAGCCACTAACACCGGGGAGCTGTTTTTT
CDR3 protein: CASEATNTGELFF

V gene: TRBV7-9
clone size: .
D gene: TRBD1
CDR3 length: 15
J gene: TRBJ1-1
CDR3 DNA: TGTGCCAGCAGCCCACCATTTCGACAGGGAGCTGAAGCTTTCTTT
CDR3 protein: CASSPPFRQGAEAFF

V gene: TRBV7-2
clone size: .
D gene: TRBD2
CDR3 length: 15
J gene: TRBJ2-7
CDR3 DNA: TGTGCCAGCAGCCTAGGGACTAGCGGGATTTACGAGCAGTACTTC
CDR3 protein: CASSLGTSGIYEQYF

V gene: TRBV7-3
clone size: .
D gene: TRBD1
CDR3 length: 14
J gene: TRBJ2-6
CDR3 DNA: TGTGCCAGCAGCTTACAGGACAGGGGCACGATACTGACTTTC
CDR3 protein: CASSLQDRGTILTF

V gene: TRBV5-1
clone size: .
D gene: TRBD1
CDR3 length: 14
J gene: TRBJ1-1
CDR3 DNA: TGCGCCAGCCGAACAGGGGGCGGTTCAACTGAAGCTTTCTTT
CDR3 protein: CASRTGGGSTEAFF

V gene: TRBV15
clone size: .
D gene: .
CDR3 length: 17
J gene: TRBJ1-6
CDR3 DNA: TGTGCCACCAGCAGAGATCGCGGGGCTCGTGAGGGTTCACCCCTCCACTTT
CDR3 protein: CATSRDRGAREGSPLHF

V gene: TRBV5-4
clone size: .
D gene: .
CDR3 length: 15
J gene: TRBJ2-5
CDR3 DNA: TGTGCCAGCAGCTCGGACAGTACGTACCAAGAGACCCAGTACTTC
CDR3 protein: CASSSDSTYQETQYF

V gene: TRBV29-1
clone size: .
D gene: TRBD1
CDR3 length: 15
J gene: TRBJ2-5
CDR3 DNA: TGCAGCGTTGAAGGAGGGGGCGGCTTTGCGGAGACCCAGTACTTC
CDR3 protein: CSVEGGGGFAETQYF

V gene: TRBV30
clone size: .
D gene: .
CDR3 length: 12
J gene: TRBJ2-7
CDR3 DNA: TGTGCCTGGAGTAGACAGCCCTACGAGCAGTACTTC
CDR3 protein: CAWSRQPYEQYF

V gene: TRBV5-6
clone size: .
D gene: TRBD2
CDR3 length: 14
J gene: TRBJ2-1
CDR3 DNA: TGTGCCAGCAGACTACTAGCGGGGCTCGATGAGCAGTTCTTC
CDR3 protein: CASRLLAGLDEQFF

V gene: TRBV7-2
clone size: .
D gene: TRBD1
CDR3 length: 16
J gene: TRBJ2-2
CDR3 DNA: TGTGCCAGCAGCTCCAGCCAGGGGGCGAACACCGGGGAGCTGTTTTTT
CDR3 protein: CASSSSQGANTGELFF